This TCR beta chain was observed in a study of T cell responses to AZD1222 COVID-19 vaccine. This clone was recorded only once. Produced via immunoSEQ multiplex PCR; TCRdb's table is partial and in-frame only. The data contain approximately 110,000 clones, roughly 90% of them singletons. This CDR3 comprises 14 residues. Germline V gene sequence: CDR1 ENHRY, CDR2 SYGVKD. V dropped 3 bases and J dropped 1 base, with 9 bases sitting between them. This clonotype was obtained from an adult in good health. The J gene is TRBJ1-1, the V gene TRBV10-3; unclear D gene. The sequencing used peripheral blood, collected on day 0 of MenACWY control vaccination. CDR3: CAISDPGRNTEAFF. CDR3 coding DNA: TGTGCCATCAGTGATCCAGGCAGGAACACTGAAGCTTTCTTT.